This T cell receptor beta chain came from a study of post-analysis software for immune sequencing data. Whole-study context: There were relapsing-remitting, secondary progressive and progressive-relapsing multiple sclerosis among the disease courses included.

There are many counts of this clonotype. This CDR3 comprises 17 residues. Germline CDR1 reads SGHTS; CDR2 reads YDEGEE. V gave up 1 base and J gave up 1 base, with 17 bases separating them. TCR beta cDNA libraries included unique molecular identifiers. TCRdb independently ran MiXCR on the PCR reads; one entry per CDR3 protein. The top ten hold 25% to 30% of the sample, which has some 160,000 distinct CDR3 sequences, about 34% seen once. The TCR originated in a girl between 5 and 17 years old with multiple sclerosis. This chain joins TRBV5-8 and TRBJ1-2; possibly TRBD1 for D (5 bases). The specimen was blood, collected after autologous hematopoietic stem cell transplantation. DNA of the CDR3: TGTGCCAGCAGCTTGTCGGCAGGGAAGATGGGTAACTATGGCTACACCTTC. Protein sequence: CASSLSAGKMGNYGYTF. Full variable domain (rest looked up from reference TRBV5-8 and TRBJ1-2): EAGVTQSPTHLIKTRGQQATLRCSPISGHTSVYWYQQALGLGLQFLLWYDEGEERNRGNFPPRFSGRQFPNYSSELNVNALELEDSALYLCASSLSAGKMGNYGYTFGSGTRLTVV.